This T cell receptor (beta chain) was retrieved from a study of T-cell memory formation after mild COVID-19. Germline loops: CDR1 SGHVS, CDR2 FQNEAQ. J was trimmed by 3 bases and V by 0 bases; bases with no gene match: 6. This CDR3 has 17 residues. This clonotype has just a few counts. TCRdb passed the 5' RACE reads through MiXCR, listing each CDR3 protein once. In the table there are over 150,000 distinct CDR3 sequences, about 21% of which are singletons. Sequencing input: PBMCs or a T cell subset sorted from them (not recorded which). This TCR was recovered from an adult woman who had mild COVID-19 (a few samples of this study predate the infection). Cell type and time point are not known. V and J are TRBV7-8 and TRBJ2-3, with 10 bases aligning to TRBD2. For the CDR3, the DNA is TGTGCCAGCAGCTTAGCCCGACTAGCGGGCAGGACAGATACGCAGTATTTT. Its protein is CASSLARLAGRTDTQYF.